This T cell receptor beta chain derives from a study of cytomegalovirus exposure and HLA in healthy donors. Study-wide context: The 90 to 150 validation repertoires matched the 600 to 700 first-cohort repertoires in platform, a later analysis reported.

As regards this clone: Antigen specificity is unknown.

Study-level findings and limits: Associated with cytomegalovirus, according to the listing, were fewer than 200 TCR beta chains. The classifier reportedly diagnosed cytomegalovirus status with high specificity and sensitivity.

TCRdb keeps only in-frame clones here, not all; method: immunoSEQ multiplex PCR. The repertoire holds about 360,000 clones, with roughly 89% as singletons. Separation from the approximately 710-subject first cohort characterized the roughly 120-subject validation cohort, to which the donors belonged. The sample was PBMCs. The origin of this receptor is a woman aged 18-29 years in good health and CMV-seronegative.

CDR3 region: CASSGRDPSYEQYF. The DNA of the CDR3 is TGCGCCAGCAGCGGCCGTGATCCTTCCTACGAGCAGTACTTC. The chain carries TRBV5-1 and TRBJ2-7, with unresolved D. The CDR3 is 14 residues long. Germline-derived CDR1 and CDR2 are SGHRS and YFSETQ. V lost 4 bases to trimming and J lost 1 base, with 12 bases between them.